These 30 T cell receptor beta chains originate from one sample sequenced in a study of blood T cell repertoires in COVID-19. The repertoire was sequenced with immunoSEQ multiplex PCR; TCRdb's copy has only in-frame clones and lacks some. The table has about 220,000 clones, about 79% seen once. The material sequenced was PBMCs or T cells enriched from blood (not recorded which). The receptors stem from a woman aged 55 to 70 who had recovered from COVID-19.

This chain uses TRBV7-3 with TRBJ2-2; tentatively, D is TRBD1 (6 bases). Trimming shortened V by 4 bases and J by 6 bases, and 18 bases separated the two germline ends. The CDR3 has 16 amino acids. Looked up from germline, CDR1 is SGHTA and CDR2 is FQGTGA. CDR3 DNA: TGTGCCAGCAGCTCCGCCCAGGGGCCTCGGGCCGGGGAGCTGTTTTTT. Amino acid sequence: CASSSAQGPRAGELFF.

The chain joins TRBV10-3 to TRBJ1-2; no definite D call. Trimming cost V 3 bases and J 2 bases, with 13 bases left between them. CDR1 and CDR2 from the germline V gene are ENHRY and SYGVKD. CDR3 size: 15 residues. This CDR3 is CAISDSPEGNYGYTF. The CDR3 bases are TGTGCCATCAGTGACTCCCCGGAGGGAAACTATGGCTACACCTTC.

Written as DNA, the CDR3 is TGTGCCAGCAGCTTAGGTCAGGCTAACTATGGCTACACCTTC. Translating gives CASSLGQANYGYTF. This chain uses TRBV7-9 with TRBJ1-2; no firm D call. CDR1 is SEHNR, CDR2 FQNEAQ, per germline (reference sequence). Trimming took 1 base from V and 0 from J, leaving 6 bases between them. CDR3 length: 14 amino acids. Full variable domain (remainder filled in from reference TRBV7-9 and TRBJ1-2): DTGVSQNPRHKITKRGQNVTFRCDPISEHNRLYWYRQTLGQGPEFLTYFQNEAQLEKSRLLSDRFSAERPKGSFSTLEIQRTEQGDSAMYLCASSLGQANYGYTFGSGTRLTVV.

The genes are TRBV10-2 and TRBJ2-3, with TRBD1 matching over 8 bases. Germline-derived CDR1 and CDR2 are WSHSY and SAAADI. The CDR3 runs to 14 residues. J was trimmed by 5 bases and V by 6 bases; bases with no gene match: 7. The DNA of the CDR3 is TGCGCCAGCAGCCCTGACAGGGGCATAGATACGCAGTATTTT. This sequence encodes CASSPDRGIDTQYF.

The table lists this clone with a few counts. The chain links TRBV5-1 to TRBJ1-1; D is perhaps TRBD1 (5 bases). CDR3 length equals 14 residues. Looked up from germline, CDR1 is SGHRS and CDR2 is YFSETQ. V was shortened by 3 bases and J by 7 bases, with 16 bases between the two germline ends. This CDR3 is CASSSQGGVDEAFF. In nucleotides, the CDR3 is TGCGCCAGCAGCTCCCAGGGTGGGGTGGATGAAGCTTTCTTT.

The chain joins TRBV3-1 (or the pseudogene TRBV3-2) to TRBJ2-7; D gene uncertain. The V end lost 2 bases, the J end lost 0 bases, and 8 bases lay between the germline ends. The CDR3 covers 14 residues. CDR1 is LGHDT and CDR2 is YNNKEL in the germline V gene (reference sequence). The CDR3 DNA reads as TGTGCCAGCAGCCAACAGTGGAGCTCCTACGAGCAGTACTTC. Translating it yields CASSQQWSSYEQYF.

In DNA form, the CDR3 reads TGTGCCAGCAGTGAGTGGTCCAGTCCCTGCGAGCAGTACTTC. Protein product: CASSEWSSPCEQYF. J is TRBJ2-7 and V is TRBV6-4, with no clear D. The CDR3 contains 14 residues. With 3 bases removed from V and 6 bases from J, the gap between germline ends came to 15 bases. The germline V gene encodes CDR1 MRHNA and CDR2 SNTAGT.

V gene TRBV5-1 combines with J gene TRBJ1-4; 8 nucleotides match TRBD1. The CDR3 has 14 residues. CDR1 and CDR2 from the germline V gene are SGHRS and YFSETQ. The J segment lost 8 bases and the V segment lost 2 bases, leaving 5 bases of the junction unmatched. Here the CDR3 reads CASSFQGAGEKLFF. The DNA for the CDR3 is TGCGCCAGCAGCTTTCAGGGGGCAGGGGAAAAACTGTTTTTT.

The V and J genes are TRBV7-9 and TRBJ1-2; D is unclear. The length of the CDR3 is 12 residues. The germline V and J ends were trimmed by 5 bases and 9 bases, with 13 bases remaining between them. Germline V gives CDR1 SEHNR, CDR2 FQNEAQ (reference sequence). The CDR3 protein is CASSPIDGSYTF. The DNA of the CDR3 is TGTGCCAGCAGCCCGATCGACGGGAGCTACACCTTC.

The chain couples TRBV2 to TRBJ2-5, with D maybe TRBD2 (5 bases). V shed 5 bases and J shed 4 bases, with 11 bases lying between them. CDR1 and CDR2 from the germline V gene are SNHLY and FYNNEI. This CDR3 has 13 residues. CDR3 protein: CASSSTRPETQYF. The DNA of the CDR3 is TGTGCCAGCAGTTCCACTAGACCAGAGACCCAGTACTTC. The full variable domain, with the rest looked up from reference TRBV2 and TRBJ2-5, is EPEVTQTPSHQVTQMGQEVILRCVPISNHLYFYWYRQILGQKVEFLVSFYNNEISEKSEIFDDQFSVERPDGSNFTLKIRSTKLEDSAMYFCASSSTRPETQYFGPGTRLLVL.

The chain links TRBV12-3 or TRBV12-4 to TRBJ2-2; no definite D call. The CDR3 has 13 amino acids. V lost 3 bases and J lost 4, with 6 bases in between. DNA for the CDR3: TGTGCCAGCAGTTTGGCCGCCACCGGGGAGCTGTTTTTT. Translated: CASSLAATGELFF.

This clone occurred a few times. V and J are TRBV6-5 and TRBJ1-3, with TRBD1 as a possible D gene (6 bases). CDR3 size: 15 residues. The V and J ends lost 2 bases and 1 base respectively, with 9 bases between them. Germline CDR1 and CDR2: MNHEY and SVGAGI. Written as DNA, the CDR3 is TGTGCCAGCAGTTACGGGACACAATCTGGAAACACCATATATTTT. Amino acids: CASSYGTQSGNTIYF.

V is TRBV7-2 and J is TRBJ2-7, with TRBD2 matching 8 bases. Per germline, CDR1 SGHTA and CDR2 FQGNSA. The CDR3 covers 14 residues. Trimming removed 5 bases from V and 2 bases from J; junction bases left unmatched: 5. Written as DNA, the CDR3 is TGTGCCAGCAGCCCCCGGGGGGGCCCCTACGAGCAGTACTTC. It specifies CASSPRGGPYEQYF. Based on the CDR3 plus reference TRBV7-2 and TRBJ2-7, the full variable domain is GAGVSQSPSNKVTEKGKDVELRCDPISGHTALYWYRQSLGQGLEFLIYFQGNSAPDKSGLPSDRFSAERTGGSVSTLTIQRTQQEDSAVYLCASSPRGGPYEQYFGPGTRLTVT.

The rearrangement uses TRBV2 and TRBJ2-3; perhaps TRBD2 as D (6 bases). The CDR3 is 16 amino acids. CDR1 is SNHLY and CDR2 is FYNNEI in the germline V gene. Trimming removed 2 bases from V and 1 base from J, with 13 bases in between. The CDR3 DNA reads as TGTGCCAGCAGTGAATTACGGGGGTGGGGCACAGATACGCAGTATTTT. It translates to CASSELRGWGTDTQYF. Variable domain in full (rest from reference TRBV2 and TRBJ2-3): EPEVTQTPSHQVTQMGQEVILRCVPISNHLYFYWYRQILGQKVEFLVSFYNNEISEKSEIFDDQFSVERPDGSNFTLKIRSTKLEDSAMYFCASSELRGWGTDTQYFGPGTRLTVL.

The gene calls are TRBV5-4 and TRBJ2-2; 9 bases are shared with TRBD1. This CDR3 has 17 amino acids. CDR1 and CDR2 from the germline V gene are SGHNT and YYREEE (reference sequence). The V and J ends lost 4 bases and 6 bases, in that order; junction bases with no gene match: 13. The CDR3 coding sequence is TGTGCCAGCAGCCCTCCGGGACAGGGTTTCAGGGCCGGGGAGCTGTTTTTT. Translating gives CASSPPGQGFRAGELFF.

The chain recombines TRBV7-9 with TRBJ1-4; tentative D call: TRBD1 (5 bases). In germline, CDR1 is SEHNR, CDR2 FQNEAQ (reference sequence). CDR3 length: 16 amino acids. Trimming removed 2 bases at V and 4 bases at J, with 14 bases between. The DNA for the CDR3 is TGTGCCAGCAGCTTATCCGGGTCGGGGGATAATGAAAAACTGTTTTTT. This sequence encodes CASSLSGSGDNEKLFF.

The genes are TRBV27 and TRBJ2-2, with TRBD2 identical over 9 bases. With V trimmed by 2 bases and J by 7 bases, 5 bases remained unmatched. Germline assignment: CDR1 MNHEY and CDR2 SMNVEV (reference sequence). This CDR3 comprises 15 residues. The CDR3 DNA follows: TGTGCCAGCAGTTTAGCGGGAGGGCTTCGCGGGGAGCTGTTTTTT. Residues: CASSLAGGLRGELFF.

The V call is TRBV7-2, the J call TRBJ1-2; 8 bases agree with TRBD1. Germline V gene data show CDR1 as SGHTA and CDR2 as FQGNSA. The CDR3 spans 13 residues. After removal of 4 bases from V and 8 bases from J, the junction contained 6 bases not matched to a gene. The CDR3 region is CASSSDRGDGYTF. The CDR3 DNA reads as TGTGCCAGCAGCTCCGACAGGGGTGACGGCTACACCTTC. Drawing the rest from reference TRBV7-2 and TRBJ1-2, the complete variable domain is GAGVSQSPSNKVTEKGKDVELRCDPISGHTALYWYRQSLGQGLEFLIYFQGNSAPDKSGLPSDRFSAERTGGSVSTLTIQRTQQEDSAVYLCASSSDRGDGYTFGSGTRLTVV.

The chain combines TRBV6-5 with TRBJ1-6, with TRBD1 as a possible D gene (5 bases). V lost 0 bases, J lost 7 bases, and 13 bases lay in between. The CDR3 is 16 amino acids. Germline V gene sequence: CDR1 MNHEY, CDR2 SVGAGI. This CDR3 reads CASSYSSGALNSPLHF. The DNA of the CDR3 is TGTGCCAGCAGTTACTCGAGCGGGGCACTCAATTCACCCCTCCACTTT.

The CDR3 sequence: CASSLRQGAEAFF. CDR3 coding DNA: TGTGCCAGCAGTCTCAGACAGGGGGCTGAAGCTTTCTTT. The V call is TRBV27, the J call TRBJ1-1, with 9 bases matching TRBD1. Germline assignment: CDR1 MNHEY and CDR2 SMNVEV (reference sequence). The CDR3 length is 13 residues. V was pared by 5 bases and J by 6 bases, with 4 bases of the junction left unmatched.

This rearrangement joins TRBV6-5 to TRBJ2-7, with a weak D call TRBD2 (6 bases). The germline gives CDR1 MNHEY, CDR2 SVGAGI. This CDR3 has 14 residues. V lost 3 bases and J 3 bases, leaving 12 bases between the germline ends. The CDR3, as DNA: TGTGCCAGCAGTTATTCCGGGGGTTTCTACGAGCAGTACTTC. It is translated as CASSYSGGFYEQYF.

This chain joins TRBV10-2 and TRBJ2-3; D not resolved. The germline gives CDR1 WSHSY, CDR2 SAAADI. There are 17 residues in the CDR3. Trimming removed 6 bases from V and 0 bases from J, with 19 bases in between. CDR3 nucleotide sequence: TGCGCCAGCAGCCTGACTGACGCAGCAGCTAGCACAGATACGCAGTATTTT. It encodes CASSLTDAAASTDTQYF.

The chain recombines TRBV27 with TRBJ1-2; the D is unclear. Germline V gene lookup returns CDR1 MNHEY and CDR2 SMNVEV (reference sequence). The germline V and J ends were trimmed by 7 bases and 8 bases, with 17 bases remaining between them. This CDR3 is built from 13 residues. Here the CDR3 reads CASTSNALGGYTF. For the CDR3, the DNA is TGTGCCAGCACCTCAAACGCCCTGGGCGGCTACACCTTC.

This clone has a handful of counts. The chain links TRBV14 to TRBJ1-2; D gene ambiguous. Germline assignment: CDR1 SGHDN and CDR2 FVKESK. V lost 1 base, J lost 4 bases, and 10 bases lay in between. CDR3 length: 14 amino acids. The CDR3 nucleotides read TGTGCCAGCAGCCAAGTGGGCCTTACCTATGGCTACACCTTC. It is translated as CASSQVGLTYGYTF.

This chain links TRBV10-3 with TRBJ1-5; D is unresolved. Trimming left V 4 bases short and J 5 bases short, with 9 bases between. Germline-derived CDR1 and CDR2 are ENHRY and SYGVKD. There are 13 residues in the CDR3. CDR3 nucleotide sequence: TGTGCCATCAGTGGGGAGAGCGATCAGCCCCAGCATTTT. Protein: CAISGESDQPQHF.

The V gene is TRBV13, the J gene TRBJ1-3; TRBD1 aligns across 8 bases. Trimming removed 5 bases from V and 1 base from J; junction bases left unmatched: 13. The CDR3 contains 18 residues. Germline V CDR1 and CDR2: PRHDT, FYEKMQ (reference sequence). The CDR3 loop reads CASSRDGQGFSSGNTIYF. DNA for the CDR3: TGTGCCAGCAGCAGAGACGGACAGGGCTTCTCTTCTGGAAACACCATATATTTT.

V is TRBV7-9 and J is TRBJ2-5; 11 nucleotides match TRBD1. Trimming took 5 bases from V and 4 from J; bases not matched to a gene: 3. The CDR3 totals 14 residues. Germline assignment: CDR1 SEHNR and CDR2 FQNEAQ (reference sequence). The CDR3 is CASSRDRGIETQYF. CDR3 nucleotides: TGTGCCAGCAGCCGGGACAGGGGGATAGAGACCCAGTACTTC.

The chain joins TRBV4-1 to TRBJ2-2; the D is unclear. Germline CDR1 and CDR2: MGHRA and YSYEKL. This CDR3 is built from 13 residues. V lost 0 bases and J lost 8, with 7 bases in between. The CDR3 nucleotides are TGCGCCAGCAGCCAAGAGGTAGTGGGGGAGCTGTTTTTT. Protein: CASSQEVVGELFF.

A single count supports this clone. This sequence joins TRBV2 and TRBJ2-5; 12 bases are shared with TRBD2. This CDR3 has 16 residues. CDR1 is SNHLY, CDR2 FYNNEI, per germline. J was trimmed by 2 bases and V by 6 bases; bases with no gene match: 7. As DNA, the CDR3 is TGTGCCAGCAGCGCCACTAGCGGGGGGCAACAAGAGACCCAGTACTTC. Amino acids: CASSATSGGQQETQYF. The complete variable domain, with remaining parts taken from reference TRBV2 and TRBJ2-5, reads EPEVTQTPSHQVTQMGQEVILRCVPISNHLYFYWYRQILGQKVEFLVSFYNNEISEKSEIFDDQFSVERPDGSNFTLKIRSTKLEDSAMYFCASSATSGGQQETQYFGPGTRLLVL.

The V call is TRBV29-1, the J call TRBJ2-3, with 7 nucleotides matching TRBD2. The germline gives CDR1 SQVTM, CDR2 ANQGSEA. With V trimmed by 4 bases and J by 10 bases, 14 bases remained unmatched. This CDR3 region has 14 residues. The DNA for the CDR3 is TGCAGCGTTGTTGCGGGAGAGTCCACGGGGGCGCAGTATTTT. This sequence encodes CSVVAGESTGAQYF.